This T cell receptor (beta chain) derives from a study of blood T cell repertoires in COVID-19. Study in general: Samples of COVID-19 (acute and convalescent) were obtained from the United States, Italy and Spain. Sources were T cells, B-cell-depleted T cells, or PBMCs; the material itself was cDNA or gDNA.

Per the germline V gene, CDR1 is MDHEN and CDR2 is SYDVKM. V was pared by 5 bases and J by 3 bases, with 14 bases between. The CDR3 runs 14 residues. Original processing methods: Reference gene primers were amplified, and this amplification served to estimate nucleated cell counts. Method: immunoSEQ multiplex PCR; TCRdb's copy keeps in-frame clones and lacks some. From that table come the V and J calls and clone size; the DNA was used to work out D and trimming. In the table there are roughly 100,000 clones, approximately 82% of which are singletons. Input material: peripheral blood. The chain links TRBV28 to TRBJ2-7, with TRBD1 as a possible D gene (6 bases). This sequence originates from a man aged 55 to 70 with active or convalescent COVID-19. As DNA, the CDR3 is TGTGCCAGCAGTCAAATCAGGGGTGGCTACGAGCAGTACTTC. Its translation is CASSQIRGGYEQYF.